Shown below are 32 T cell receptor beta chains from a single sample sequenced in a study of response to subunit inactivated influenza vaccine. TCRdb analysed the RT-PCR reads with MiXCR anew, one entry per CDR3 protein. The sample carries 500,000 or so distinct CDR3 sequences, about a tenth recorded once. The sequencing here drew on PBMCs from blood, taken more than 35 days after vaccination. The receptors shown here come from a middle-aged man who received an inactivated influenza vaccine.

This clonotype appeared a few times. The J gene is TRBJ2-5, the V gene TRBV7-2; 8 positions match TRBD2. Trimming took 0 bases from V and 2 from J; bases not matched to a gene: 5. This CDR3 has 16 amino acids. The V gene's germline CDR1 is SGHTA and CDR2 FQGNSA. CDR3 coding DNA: TGTGCCAGCAGCTTAGCGCCGACTAGCGCTCAAGAGACCCAGTACTTC. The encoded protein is CASSLAPTSAQETQYF.

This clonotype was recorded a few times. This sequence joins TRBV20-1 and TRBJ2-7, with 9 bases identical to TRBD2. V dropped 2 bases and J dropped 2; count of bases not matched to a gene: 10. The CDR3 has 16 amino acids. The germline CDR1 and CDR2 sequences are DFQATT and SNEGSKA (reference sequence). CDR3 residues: CSARSRNLAGAYEQYF. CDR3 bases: TGCAGTGCTAGATCTAGGAACTTAGCGGGAGCCTACGAGCAGTACTTC.

DNA of the CDR3: TGTGCCAGCAGTAGGGGACTAGCGGGGGCCCTTTCCTACGAGCAGTACTTC. This codes for CASSRGLAGALSYEQYF. This chain joins TRBV6-2 or TRBV6-3 and TRBJ2-7; TRBD2 aligns across 14 bases. Per germline, CDR1 MNHEY and CDR2 SVGEGT. CDR3 size: 17 residues. Germline trimming cut 5 bases from V and 1 base from J; bases unmatched to any gene: 7.

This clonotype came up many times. In DNA, the CDR3 is TGCAGCGGTCTGGAGAAGGGGGGGCAGTACTTC. Translating gives CSGLEKGGQYF. The chain combines TRBV29-1 with TRBJ2-7, with D tentatively TRBD1 or TRBD2 (6 bases each). CDR3 length: 11 residues. The V end was cut by 7 bases, the J end by 9 bases, with 16 bases between. Germline V gives CDR1 SQVTM, CDR2 ANQGSEA.

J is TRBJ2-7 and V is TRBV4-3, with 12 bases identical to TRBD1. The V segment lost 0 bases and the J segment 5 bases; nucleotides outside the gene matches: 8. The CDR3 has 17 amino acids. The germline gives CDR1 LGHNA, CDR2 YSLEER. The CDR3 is CASSQDGPGQGANEQYF. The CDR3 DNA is TGCGCCAGCAGCCAAGATGGGCCGGGACAGGGGGCGAACGAGCAGTACTTC.

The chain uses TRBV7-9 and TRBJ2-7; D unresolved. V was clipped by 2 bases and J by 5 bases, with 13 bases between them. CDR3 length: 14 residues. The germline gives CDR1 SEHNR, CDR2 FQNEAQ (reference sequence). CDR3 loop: CASSLSRYPHEQYF. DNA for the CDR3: TGTGCCAGCAGCTTAAGCAGGTACCCTCACGAGCAGTACTTC.

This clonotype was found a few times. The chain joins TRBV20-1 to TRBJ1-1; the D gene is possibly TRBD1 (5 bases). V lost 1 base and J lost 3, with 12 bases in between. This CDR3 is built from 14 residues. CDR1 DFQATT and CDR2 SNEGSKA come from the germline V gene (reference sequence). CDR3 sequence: CSARVGGGDTEAFF. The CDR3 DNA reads TGCAGTGCTAGAGTTGGGGGGGGAGACACTGAAGCTTTCTTT.

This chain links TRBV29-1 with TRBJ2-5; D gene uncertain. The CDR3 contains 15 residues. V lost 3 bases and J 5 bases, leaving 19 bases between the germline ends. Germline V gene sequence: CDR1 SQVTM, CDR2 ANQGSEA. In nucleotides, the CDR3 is TGCAGCGTTGAGCTCCTCCTAAATGCTGCCGAGACCCAGTACTTC. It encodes CSVELLLNAAETQYF.

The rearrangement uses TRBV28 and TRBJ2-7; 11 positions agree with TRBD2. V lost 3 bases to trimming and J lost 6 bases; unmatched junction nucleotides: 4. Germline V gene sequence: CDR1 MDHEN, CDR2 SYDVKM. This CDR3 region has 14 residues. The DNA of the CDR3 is TGTGCCAGCAGTTTTTTTAGCGGGAGGGGCGAGCAGTACTTC. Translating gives CASSFFSGRGEQYF.

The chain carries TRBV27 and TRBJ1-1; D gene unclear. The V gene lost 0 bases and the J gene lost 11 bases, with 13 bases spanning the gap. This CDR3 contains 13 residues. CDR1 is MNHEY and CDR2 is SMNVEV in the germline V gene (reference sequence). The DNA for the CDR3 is TGTGCCAGCAGTTTATCCTTTCTGTCGATGGCTTTCTTT. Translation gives CASSLSFLSMAFF.

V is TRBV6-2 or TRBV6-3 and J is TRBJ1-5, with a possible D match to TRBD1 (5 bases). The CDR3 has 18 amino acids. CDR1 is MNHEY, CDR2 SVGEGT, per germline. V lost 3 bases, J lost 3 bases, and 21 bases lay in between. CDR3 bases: TGTGCCAGCAGTTATGGGTTCCGGGACGGAAAACCCAATCAGCCCCAGCATTTT. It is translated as CASSYGFRDGKPNQPQHF.

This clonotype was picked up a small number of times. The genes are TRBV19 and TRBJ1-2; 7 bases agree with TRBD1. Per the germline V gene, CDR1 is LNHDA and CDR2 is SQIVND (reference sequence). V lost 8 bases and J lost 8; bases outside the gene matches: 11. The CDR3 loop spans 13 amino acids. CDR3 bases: TGTGCCAGTCAGAAACAGGGGTACACGGGCTACACCTTC. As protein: CASQKQGYTGYTF. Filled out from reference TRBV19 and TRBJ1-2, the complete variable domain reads DGGITQSPKYLFRKEGQNVTLSCEQNLNHDAMYWYRQDPGQGLRLIYYSQIVNDFQKGDIAEGYSVSREKKESFPLTVTSAQKNPTAFYLCASQKQGYTGYTFGSGTRLTVV.

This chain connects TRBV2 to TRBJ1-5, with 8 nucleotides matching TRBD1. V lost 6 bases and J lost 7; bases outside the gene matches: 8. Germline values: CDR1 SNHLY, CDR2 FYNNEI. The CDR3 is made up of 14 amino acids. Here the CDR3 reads CASRVQGAKQPQHF. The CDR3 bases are TGTGCCAGCAGGGTGCAGGGGGCGAAACAGCCCCAGCATTTT.

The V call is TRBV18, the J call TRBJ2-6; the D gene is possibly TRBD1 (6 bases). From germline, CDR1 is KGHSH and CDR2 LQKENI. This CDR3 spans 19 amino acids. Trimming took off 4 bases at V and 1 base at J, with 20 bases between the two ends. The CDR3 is CASSRWDKFTQSGANVLTF. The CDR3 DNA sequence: TGTGCCAGCTCACGATGGGACAAATTTACCCAGTCTGGGGCCAACGTCCTGACTTTC.

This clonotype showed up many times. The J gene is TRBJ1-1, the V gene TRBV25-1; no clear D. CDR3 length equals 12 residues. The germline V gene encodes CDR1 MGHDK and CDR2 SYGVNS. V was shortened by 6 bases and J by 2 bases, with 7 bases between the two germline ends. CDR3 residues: CASRHSNTEAFF. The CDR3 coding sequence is TGTGCCAGCAGACATTCTAACACTGAAGCTTTCTTT. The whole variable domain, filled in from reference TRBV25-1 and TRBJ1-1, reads EADIYQTPRYLVIGTGKKITLECSQTMGHDKMYWYQQDPGMELHLIHYSYGVNSTEKGDLSSESTVSRIRTEHFPLTLESARPSHTSQYLCASRHSNTEAFFGQGTRLTVV.

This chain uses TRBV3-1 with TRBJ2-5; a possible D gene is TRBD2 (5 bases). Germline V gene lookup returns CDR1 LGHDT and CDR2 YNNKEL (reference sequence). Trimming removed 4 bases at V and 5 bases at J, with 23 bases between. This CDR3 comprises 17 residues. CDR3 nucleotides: TGTGCCAGCAGCCGCGGACTCCGATACTCTGAGTGGGAGACCCAGTACTTC. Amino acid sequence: CASSRGLRYSEWETQYF.

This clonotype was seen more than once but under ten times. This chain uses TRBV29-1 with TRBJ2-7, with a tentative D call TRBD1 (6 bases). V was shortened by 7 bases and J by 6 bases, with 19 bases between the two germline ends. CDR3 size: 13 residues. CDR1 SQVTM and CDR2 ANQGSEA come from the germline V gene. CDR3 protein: CSAGMTGFREQYF. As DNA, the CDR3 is TGCAGCGCCGGGATGACAGGTTTCCGCGAGCAGTACTTC.

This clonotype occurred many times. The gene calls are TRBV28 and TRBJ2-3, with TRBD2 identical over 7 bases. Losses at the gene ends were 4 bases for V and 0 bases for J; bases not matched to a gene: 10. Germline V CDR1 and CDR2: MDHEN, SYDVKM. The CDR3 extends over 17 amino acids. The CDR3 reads CASSSLEVSGSTDTQYF. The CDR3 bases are TGTGCCAGCAGTTCCCTTGAGGTTAGCGGGAGCACAGATACGCAGTATTTT.

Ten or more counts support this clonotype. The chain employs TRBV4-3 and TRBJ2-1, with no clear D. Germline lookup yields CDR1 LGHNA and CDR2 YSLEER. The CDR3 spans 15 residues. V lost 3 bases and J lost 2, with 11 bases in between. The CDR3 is CASSQTDSTYNEQFF. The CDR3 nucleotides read TGCGCCAGCAGCCAGACCGACTCAACCTACAATGAGCAGTTCTTC.

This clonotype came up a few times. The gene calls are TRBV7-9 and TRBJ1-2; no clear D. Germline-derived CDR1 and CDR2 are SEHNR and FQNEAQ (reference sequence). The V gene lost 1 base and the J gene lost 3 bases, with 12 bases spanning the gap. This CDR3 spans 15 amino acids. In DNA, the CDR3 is TGTGCCAGCAGCTTAGTGGTTCAGTTGGACTATGGCTACACCTTC. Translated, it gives CASSLVVQLDYGYTF.

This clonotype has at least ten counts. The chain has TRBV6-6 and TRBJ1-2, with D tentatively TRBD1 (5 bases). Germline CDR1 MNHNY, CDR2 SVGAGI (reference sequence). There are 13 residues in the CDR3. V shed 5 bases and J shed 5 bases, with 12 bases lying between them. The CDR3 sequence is CASSNGHSYGYTF. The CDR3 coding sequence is TGTGCCAGCAGTAACGGACATTCTTATGGCTACACCTTC.

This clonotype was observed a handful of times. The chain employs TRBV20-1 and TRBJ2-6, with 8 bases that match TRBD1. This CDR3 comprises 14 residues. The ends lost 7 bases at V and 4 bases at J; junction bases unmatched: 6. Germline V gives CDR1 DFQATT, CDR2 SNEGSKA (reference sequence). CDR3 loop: CSVRTGTGANVLTF. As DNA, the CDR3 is TGCAGTGTCCGGACAGGGACCGGGGCCAACGTCCTGACTTTC.

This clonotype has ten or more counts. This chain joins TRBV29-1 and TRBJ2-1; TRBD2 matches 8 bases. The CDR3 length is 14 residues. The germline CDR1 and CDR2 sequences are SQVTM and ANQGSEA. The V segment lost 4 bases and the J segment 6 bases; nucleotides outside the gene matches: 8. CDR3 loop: CSVGAGLVVNEQFF. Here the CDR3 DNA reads TGCAGCGTTGGGGCGGGACTAGTCGTCAATGAGCAGTTCTTC.

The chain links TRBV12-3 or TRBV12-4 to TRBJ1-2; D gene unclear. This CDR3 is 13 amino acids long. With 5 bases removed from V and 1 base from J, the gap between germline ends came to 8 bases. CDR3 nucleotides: TGTGCCAGCAGTCAAACAGATAACTATGGCTACACCTTC. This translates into CASSQTDNYGYTF.

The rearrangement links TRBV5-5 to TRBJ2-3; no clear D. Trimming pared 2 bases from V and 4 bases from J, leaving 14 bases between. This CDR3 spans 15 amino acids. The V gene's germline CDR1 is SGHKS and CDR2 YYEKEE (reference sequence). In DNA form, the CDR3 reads TGTGCCAGCAGCTTTTCACCCAGAGATGCAGATACGCAGTATTTT. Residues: CASSFSPRDADTQYF. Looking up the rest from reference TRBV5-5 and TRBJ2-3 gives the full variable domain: DAGVTQSPTHLIKTRGQQVTLRCSPISGHKSVSWYQQVLGQGPQFIFQYYEKEERGRGNFPDRFSARQFPNYSSELNVNALLLGDSALYLCASSFSPRDADTQYFGPGTRLTVL.

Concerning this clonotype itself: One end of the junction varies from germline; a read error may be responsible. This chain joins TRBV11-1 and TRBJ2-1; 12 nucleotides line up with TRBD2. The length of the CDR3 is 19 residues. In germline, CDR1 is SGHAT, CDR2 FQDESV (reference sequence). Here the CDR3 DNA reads TGTGCCAGCAGCTTATTGGGACTAGCGGGTTTAAGCTCCTACAATGGGCAGTTCTTC. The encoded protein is CASSLLGLAGLSSYNGQFF.

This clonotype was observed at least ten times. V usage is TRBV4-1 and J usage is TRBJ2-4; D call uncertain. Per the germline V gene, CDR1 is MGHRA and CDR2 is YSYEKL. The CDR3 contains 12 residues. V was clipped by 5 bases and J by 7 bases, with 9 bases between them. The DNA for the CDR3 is TGCGCCAGCAGCGAAACAATGAACATTCAGTACTTC. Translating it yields CASSETMNIQYF.

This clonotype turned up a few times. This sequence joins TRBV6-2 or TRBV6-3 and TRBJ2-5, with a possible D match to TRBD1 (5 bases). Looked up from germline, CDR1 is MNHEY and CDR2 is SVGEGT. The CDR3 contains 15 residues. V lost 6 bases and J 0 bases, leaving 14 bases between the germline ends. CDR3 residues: CASSTRQTHQETQYF. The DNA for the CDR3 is TGTGCCAGCAGCACAAGACAGACCCACCAAGAGACCCAGTACTTC.

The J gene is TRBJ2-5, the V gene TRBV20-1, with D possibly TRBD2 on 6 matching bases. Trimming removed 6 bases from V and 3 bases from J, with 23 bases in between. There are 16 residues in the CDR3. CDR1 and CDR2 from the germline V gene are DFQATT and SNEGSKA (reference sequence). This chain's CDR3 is CSASPRGITTKETQYF. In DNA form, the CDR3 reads TGCAGTGCCAGCCCGCGCGGGATAACGACCAAAGAGACCCAGTACTTC.

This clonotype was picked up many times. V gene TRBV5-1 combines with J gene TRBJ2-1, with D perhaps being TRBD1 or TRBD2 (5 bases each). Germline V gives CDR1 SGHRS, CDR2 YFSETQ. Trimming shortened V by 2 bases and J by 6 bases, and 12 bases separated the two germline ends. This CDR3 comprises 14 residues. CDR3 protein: CASSFESGLNEQFF. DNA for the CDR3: TGCGCCAGCAGCTTCGAATCGGGGCTCAATGAGCAGTTCTTC.

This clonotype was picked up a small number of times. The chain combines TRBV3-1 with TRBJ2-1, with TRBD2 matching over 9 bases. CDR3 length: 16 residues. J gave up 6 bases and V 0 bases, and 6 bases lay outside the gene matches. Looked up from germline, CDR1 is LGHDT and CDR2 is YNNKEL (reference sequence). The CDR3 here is CASSQERLAGTNEQFF. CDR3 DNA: TGTGCCAGCAGCCAAGAACGGCTAGCGGGAACCAATGAGCAGTTCTTC.

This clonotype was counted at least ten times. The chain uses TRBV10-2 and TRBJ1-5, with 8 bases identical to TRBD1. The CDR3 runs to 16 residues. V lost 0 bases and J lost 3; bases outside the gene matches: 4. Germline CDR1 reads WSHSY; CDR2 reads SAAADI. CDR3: CASSESGTGPNQPQHF. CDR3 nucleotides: TGCGCCAGCAGTGAGTCTGGGACAGGACCCAATCAGCCCCAGCATTTT.